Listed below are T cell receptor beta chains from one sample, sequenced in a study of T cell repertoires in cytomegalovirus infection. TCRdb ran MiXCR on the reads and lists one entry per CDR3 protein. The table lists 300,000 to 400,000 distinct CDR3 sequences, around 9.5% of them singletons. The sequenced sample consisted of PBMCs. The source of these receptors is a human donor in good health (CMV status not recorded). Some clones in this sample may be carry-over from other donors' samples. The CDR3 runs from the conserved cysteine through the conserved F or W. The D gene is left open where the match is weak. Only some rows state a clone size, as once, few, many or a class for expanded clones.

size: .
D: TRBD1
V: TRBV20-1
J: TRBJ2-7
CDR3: CSAGDRVGSEQYF
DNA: TGCAGTGCTGGGGACAGGGTGGGCTCCGAGCAGTACTTC

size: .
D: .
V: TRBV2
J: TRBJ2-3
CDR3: CASSALGYPTQYF
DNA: TGTGCCAGCAGTGCCCTGGGGTACCCTACGCAGTATTTT

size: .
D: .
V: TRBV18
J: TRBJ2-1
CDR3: CASSPSASSSYNEQFF
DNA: TGTGCCAGCTCACCGTCCGCTTCGAGCTCCTACAATGAGCAGTTCTTC

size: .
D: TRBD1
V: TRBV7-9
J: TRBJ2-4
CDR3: CASSPGTGEVKNIQYF
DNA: TGTGCCAGCAGCCCGGGGACAGGGGAGGTCAAAAACATTCAGTACTTC

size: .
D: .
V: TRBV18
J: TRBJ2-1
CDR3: CASSPSPASVDEQFF
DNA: TGTGCCAGCTCACCATCGCCAGCTAGCGTTGATGAGCAGTTCTTC

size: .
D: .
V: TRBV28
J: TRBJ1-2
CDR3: CASILDGGGYTF
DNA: TGTGCCAGCATCCTGGACGGCGGCGGCTACACCTTC

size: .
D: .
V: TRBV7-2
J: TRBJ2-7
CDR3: CASSLRRFSYEQYF
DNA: TGTGCCAGCAGCTTAAGGCGGTTCAGTTACGAGCAGTACTTC

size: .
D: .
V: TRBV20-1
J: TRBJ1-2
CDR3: CSAMHQTENYGYTF
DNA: TGCAGTGCTATGCATCAGACAGAGAACTATGGCTACACCTTC

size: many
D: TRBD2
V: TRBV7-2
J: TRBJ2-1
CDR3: CASSLVLAGGGAEQFF
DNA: TGTGCCAGCAGCTTAGTTCTAGCGGGGGGCGGGGCTGAGCAGTTCTTC

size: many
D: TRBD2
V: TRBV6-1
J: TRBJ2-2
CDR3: CASSHLAGGNTGELFF
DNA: TGTGCCAGCAGTCATTTAGCGGGGGGAAACACCGGGGAGCTGTTTTTT

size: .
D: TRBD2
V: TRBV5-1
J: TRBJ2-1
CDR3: CASSLALGGGDNEQFF
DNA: TGCGCCAGCAGCTTGGCCCTGGGCGGGGGGGACAATGAGCAGTTCTTC

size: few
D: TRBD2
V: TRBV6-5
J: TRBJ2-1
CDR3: CASSYSGLADYNEQFF
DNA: TGTGCCAGCAGTTACTCCGGACTAGCGGATTACAATGAGCAGTTCTTC

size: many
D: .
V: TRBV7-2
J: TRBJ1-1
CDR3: CASSLSPRAFTEAFF
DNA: TGTGCCAGCAGCTTAAGTCCTCGGGCCTTCACTGAAGCTTTCTTT

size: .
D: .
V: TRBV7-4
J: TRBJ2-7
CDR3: CASSLGAGSVEQYF
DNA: TGTGCCAGCAGCTTAGGGGCGGGGTCGGTCGAGCAGTACTTC

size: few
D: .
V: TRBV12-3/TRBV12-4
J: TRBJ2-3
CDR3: CASSPIEGGPDTQYF
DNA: TGTGCCAGCAGCCCTATAGAGGGGGGGCCAGATACGCAGTATTTT

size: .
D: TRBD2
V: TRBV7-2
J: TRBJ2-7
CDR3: CASSRSGGTYNEQYF
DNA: TGTGCCAGCAGCAGGAGCGGGGGGACCTACAATGAGCAGTACTTC

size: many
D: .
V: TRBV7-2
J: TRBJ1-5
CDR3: CASSLLLGNQPQHF
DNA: TGTGCCAGCAGTCTCCTTTTAGGCAATCAGCCCCAGCATTTT

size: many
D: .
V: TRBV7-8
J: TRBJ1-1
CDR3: CASSFPGLGTEAFF
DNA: TGTGCCAGCAGCTTTCCCGGGCTAGGCACTGAAGCTTTCTTT

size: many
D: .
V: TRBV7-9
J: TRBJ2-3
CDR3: CASSLQRDTQYF
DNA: TGTGCCAGCAGCTTACAGCGGGATACGCAGTATTTT

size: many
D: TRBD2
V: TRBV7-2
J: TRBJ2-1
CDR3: CASSLVATSGYNEQFF
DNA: TGTGCCAGCAGCTTAGTGGCGACTAGCGGCTACAATGAGCAGTTCTTC

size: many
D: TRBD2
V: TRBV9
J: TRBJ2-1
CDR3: CASSPGTSILNEQFF
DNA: TGTGCCAGCAGCCCCGGGACTAGCATTTTAAATGAGCAGTTCTTC

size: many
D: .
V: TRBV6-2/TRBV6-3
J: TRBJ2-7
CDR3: CASSYDITRTGDYEQYF
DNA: TGTGCCAGCAGTTACGATATTACACGGACTGGGGACTACGAGCAGTACTTC

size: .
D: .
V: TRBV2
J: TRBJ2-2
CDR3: CASSEFTGLNTGELFF
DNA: TGTGCCAGCAGTGAATTTACAGGACTTAACACCGGGGAGCTGTTTTTT

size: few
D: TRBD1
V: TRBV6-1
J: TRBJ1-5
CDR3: CASSTGGDQPQHF
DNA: TGTGCCAGCAGCACAGGGGGCGATCAGCCCCAGCATTTT

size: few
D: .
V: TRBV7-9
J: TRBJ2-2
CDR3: CASSVLAGELFF
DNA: TGTGCCAGCAGCGTACTCGCCGGGGAGCTGTTTTTT

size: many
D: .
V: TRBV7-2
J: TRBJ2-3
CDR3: CASSPGLTDTQYF
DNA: TGTGCCAGCAGCCCAGGGCTCACAGATACGCAGTATTTT

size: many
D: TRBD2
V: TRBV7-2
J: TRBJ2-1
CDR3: CASSLGRGASGSNEQFF
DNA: TGTGCCAGCAGCTTAGGGCGGGGAGCTAGCGGTAGTAATGAGCAGTTCTTC

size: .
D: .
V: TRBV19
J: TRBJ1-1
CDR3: CASSELQGGTEAFF
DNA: TGTGCCAGTAGTGAACTACAGGGAGGTACTGAAGCTTTCTTT

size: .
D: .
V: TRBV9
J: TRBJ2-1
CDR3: CASSGRHGEKYNEQFF
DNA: TGTGCCAGCAGCGGGCGACACGGGGAGAAGTACAATGAGCAGTTCTTC

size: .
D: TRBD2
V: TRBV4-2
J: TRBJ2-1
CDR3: CASSQSGTSGSRNEQFF
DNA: TGTGCCAGCAGCCAATCGGGGACTAGCGGGAGCAGGAATGAGCAGTTCTTC

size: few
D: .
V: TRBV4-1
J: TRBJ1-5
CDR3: CASSQDTAVSNQPQHF
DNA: TGCGCCAGCAGCCAAGACACGGCAGTTTCCAATCAGCCCCAGCATTTT

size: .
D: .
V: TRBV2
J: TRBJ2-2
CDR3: CASSGQTNTGELFF
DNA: TGTGCCAGCAGCGGACAGACGAACACCGGGGAGCTGTTTTTT

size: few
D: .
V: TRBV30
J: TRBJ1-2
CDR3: CAWEGVDYGYTF
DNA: TGTGCCTGGGAGGGGGTCGACTATGGCTACACCTTC